A selection of T cell receptor beta chains follows, all from one sample in a study of cytomegalovirus exposure and HLA in healthy donors. TCRdb keeps only in-frame clones here, not all; method: immunoSEQ multiplex PCR. Of tens of thousands of clones in the sample, roughly 86% were seen once. The specimen sequenced was PBMCs. The source of these receptors is a man younger than 30 in good health and CMV-seronegative. Each CDR3 is given with its conserved first and last residue. The order of the fields is D gene, J gene, V gene, CDR3 length, clone size, CDR3 DNA, CDR3 protein. D genes are given only for firm matches. Clone size is given for some rows only: seen once, a few or many times, or a class if the clone is expanded.

TRBD2 | TRBJ2-1 | TRBV10-3 | 15 | . | TGTGCCATCAGTGACGGACTAGGGTCCTTGGATGAGCAGTTCTTC | CAISDGLGSLDEQFF
. | TRBJ1-2 | TRBV9 | 12 | . | TGTGCCAGCAGCCAAGACAGCTATGGCTACACCTTC | CASSQDSYGYTF
TRBD1 | TRBJ2-6 | TRBV5-3 | 20 | . | TGTGCCAGAAGTCGGGACAGGGGACTTCGTTCCTGCCTGGGGGCCAACGTCCTGACTTTC | CARSRDRGLRSCLGANVLTF
. | TRBJ1-5 | TRBV6-5 | 15 | . | TGTGCCACTGAAACAGGCTCAGTTGGCAATCAGCCCCAGCATTTT | CATETGSVGNQPQHF
TRBD2 | TRBJ2-7 | TRBV6-1 | 17 | . | TGTGCCAGCAGTGTTCGGACTAGCGGGGGAAGCTCCTACGAGCAGTACTTC | CASSVRTSGGSSYEQYF
TRBD2 | TRBJ2-3 | TRBV18 | 17 | . | TGTGCCAGCTCACCCCGAGCTAGGATGGCGGGGGGAGATACGCAGTATTTT | CASSPRARMAGGDTQYF
. | TRBJ1-6 | TRBV19 | 16 | . | TGTGCCAGTATTGAGAGTTCCGGCTCCTATAATTCACCCCTCCACTTT | CASIESSGSYNSPLHF
. | TRBJ2-2 | TRBV25-1 | 15 | . | TGTGCCAGCGAAAAGGCTACCGGGGGCACCGGGGAGCTGTTTTTT | CASEKATGGTGELFF
. | TRBJ1-1 | TRBV5-1 | 14 | . | TGCGCCAGCAGCTTGGCCACAGGGAACACTGAAGCTTTCTTT | CASSLATGNTEAFF
. | TRBJ2-1 | TRBV30 | 17 | . | TGTGCCTGGAGGATAGAGTACGGGGGGCCCCAGGACAATGAGCAGTTCTTC | CAWRIEYGGPQDNEQFF
. | TRBJ1-1 | TRBV7-6 | 15 | . | TGTGCCAGCAGCTTAAGCGATTCGGGGAACACTGAAGCTTTCTTT | CASSLSDSGNTEAFF
TRBD1 | TRBJ1-2 | TRBV5-1 | 14 | . | TGCGCCAGCAATCGGGACAGCAATAACTATGGCTACACCTTC | CASNRDSNNYGYTF
TRBD2 | TRBJ2-5 | TRBV7-9 | 15 | . | TGTGCCAGCAGCCCCGGACTAGCGGGGGACGAGACCCAGTACTTC | CASSPGLAGDETQYF
TRBD2 | TRBJ2-1 | TRBV4-1 | 18 | . | TGCGCCAGCAGCTCATTGCCTATTAGTGGGACTAGCGGGAGCCCGAAATTCTTC | CASSSLPISGTSGSPKFF
TRBD2 | TRBJ2-3 | TRBV5-4 | 17 | . | TGTGCCAGCAGCTTGAGCACTAGCGGGAGGAACACAGATACGCAGTATTTT | CASSLSTSGRNTDTQYF
TRBD1 | TRBJ2-1 | TRBV10-3 | 18 | . | TGTGCCATCAGTGAGCCGAGCCTCGACAGGGTTTCCTACAATGAGCAGTTCTTC | CAISEPSLDRVSYNEQFF
TRBD2 | TRBJ2-7 | TRBV7-2 | 15 | . | TGTGCCAGCAGCTTATCCAGCGGGAGACTCGACGAGCAGTACTTC | CASSLSSGRLDEQYF
. | TRBJ2-3 | TRBV5-1 | 12 | . | TGCGCCAGCAGCTTTACGGCAGATACGCAGTATTTT | CASSFTADTQYF
TRBD2 | TRBJ2-5 | TRBV28 | 14 | . | TGTGCCAGCAGTTCTCCGGGGGGACAAGAGACCCAGTACTTC | CASSSPGGQETQYF
TRBD1 | TRBJ1-4 | TRBV9 | 14 | . | TGTGCCAGCAGCCCACGGACAGGGGGCGAAAAACTGTTTTTT | CASSPRTGGEKLFF
TRBD1 | TRBJ1-2 | TRBV28 | 15 | . | TGTGCCAGTACCCGGGACAGGGTGACTAACTATGGCTACACCTTC | CASTRDRVTNYGYTF
TRBD2 | TRBJ2-7 | TRBV6-5 | 14 | . | TGTGCCAGCAGTTACTCGACGGGAGGGCACGAGCAGTACTTC | CASSYSTGGHEQYF
. | TRBJ2-1 | TRBV28 | 15 | . | TGTGCCAGCAGTTTAGCAGGGGGGCCATACAATGAGCAGTTCTTC | CASSLAGGPYNEQFF
. | TRBJ1-2 | TRBV29-1 | 14 | . | TGCAGCGTTGTTGGGGGACTTTCTAACTATGGCTACACCTTC | CSVVGGLSNYGYTF
. | TRBJ1-5 | TRBV19 | 12 | . | TGTGCCAGTAATGGGCCGAATCAGCCCCAGCATTTT | CASNGPNQPQHF
. | TRBJ2-5 | TRBV7-9 | 14 | . | TGTGCCAGCAGCGAAGGAGAGTACCAAGAGACCCAGTACTTC | CASSEGEYQETQYF
TRBD1 | TRBJ1-6 | TRBV19 | 13 | . | TGTGCCAGTAGCGACAGGGTCGACTCACCCCTCCACTTT | CASSDRVDSPLHF
. | TRBJ1-1 | TRBV6-5 | 14 | . | TGTGCCAGCAGCCTCGGGATTCTGAACACTGAAGCTTTCTTT | CASSLGILNTEAFF
. | TRBJ2-1 | TRBV6-6 | 11 | once | TGTGCCAGCAGTCCGTTTGGCGAGCAGTTCTTC | CASSPFGEQFF
. | TRBJ1-1 | TRBV28 | 14 | . | TGTGCCAGCCGCGGTGGACAGAGGAACACTGAAGCTTTCTTT | CASRGGQRNTEAFF
TRBD1 | TRBJ2-3 | TRBV29-1 | 15 | . | TGCAGCGTTGAACTGCGACAGGGGGCGACAGATACGCAGTATTTT | CSVELRQGATDTQYF
TRBD1 | TRBJ2-2 | TRBV5-1 | 16 | . | TGCGCCAGCAGCTTGACTACAGGGGGCTTGGGCGGGGAGCTGTTTTTT | CASSLTTGGLGGELFF
TRBD2 | TRBJ2-1 | TRBV7-9 | 17 | . | TGTGCCAGCAGCTTAGTTCTGCGGGGGTCATCCTACAATGAGCAGTTCTTC | CASSLVLRGSSYNEQFF
TRBD1 | TRBJ1-2 | TRBV28 | 15 | . | TGTGCCAGCAGTCCAGGGGGGCCCTTTAACTATGGCTACACCTTC | CASSPGGPFNYGYTF
. | TRBJ2-7 | TRBV7-9 | 13 | . | TGTGCCAGCAGTTCTAACCCCCTCTACGAGCAGTACTTC | CASSSNPLYEQYF
. | TRBJ2-7 | TRBV28 | 14 | . | TGTGCCAGCAGTTCCCAGGGGCCCCCCTACGAGCAGTACTTC | CASSSQGPPYEQYF
. | TRBJ2-1 | TRBV6-1 | 14 | . | TGTGCCAGCAGAGAGACACGGACCTACAATGAGCAGTTCTTC | CASRETRTYNEQFF
. | TRBJ2-7 | TRBV27 | 13 | . | TGTGCCAGCAGTTTCTTACAGGGATACGAGCAGTACTTC | CASSFLQGYEQYF
TRBD1 | TRBJ1-1 | TRBV11-2 | 14 | . | TGTGCCAGCAGCTCCCGCCGGACAGGGCATGAAGCTTTCTTT | CASSSRRTGHEAFF
. | TRBJ2-7 | TRBV29-1 | 14 | . | TGCAGCGTTGCCGCAGGGTCCCGGTCCTACGAGCAGTACTTC | CSVAAGSRSYEQYF
. | TRBJ1-5 | TRBV30 | 14 | . | TGTGCCTGGAGTGTAGCAGGGTTAAATCAGCCCCAGCATTTT | CAWSVAGLNQPQHF
. | TRBJ2-7 | TRBV5-4 | 15 | . | TGTGCCAGCAGCCAAGAGGAGGGCCCCTCCTACGAGCAGTACTTC | CASSQEEGPSYEQYF
. | TRBJ1-5 | TRBV7-6 | 13 | once | TGTGCCAGCAGCCTATCGGGAGGGAAGCCCCAGCATTTT | CASSLSGGKPQHF
. | TRBJ2-5 | TRBV14 | 15 | . | TGTGCCAGCAGCAAAGATAACTGGGCGGGAGAGACCCAGTACTTC | CASSKDNWAGETQYF
TRBD1 | TRBJ1-2 | TRBV27 | 15 | few | TGTGCCAGCAGTCCTCCGGGACAGGGATTCGATGGCTACACCTTC | CASSPPGQGFDGYTF
. | TRBJ1-4 | TRBV7-9 | 14 | . | TGTGCCAGCAGCTTAGGCAGGAATAATGAAAAACTGTTTTTT | CASSLGRNNEKLFF